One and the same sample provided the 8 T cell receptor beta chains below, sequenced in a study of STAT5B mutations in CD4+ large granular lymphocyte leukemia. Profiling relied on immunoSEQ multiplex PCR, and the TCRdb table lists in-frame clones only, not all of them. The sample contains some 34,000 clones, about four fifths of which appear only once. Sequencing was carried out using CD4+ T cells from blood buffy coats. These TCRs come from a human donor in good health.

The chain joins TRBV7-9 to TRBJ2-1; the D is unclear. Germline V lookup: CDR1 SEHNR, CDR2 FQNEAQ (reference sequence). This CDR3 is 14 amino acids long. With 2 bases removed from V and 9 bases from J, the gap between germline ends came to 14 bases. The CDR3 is CASSLKSVGVEQFF. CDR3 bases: TGTGCCAGCAGCTTAAAATCCGTTGGAGTTGAGCAGTTCTTC.

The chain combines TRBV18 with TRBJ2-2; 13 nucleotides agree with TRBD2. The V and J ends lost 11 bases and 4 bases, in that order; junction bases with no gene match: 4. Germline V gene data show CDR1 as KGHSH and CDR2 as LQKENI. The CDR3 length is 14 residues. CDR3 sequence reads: CAGRTSGSTGELFF. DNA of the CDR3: TGTGCCGGCAGGACTAGCGGGAGCACCGGGGAGCTGTTTTTT.

CDR3 bases: TGTGCCAGCAGTGCGAGCGGGAGGGACAGCAATGAGCAGTTCTTC. This translates into CASSASGRDSNEQFF. This chain uses TRBV2 with TRBJ2-1; 10 bases are shared with TRBD2. This CDR3 has 15 residues. The ends lost 4 bases at V and 6 bases at J; junction bases unmatched: 6. Germline CDR1 is SNHLY and CDR2 is FYNNEI.

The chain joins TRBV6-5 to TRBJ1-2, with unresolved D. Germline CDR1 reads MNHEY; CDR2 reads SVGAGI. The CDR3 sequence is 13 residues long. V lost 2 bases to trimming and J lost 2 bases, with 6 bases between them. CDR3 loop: CASSYGLNYGYTF. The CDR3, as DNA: TGTGCCAGCAGTTACGGCCTCAACTATGGCTACACCTTC.

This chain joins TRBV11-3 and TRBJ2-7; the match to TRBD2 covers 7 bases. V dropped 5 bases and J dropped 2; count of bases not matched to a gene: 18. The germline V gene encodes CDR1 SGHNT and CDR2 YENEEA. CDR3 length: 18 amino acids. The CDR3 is CASSLPRRGGAKTYEQYF. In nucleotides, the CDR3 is TGTGCCAGCAGCCTACCGAGACGGGGAGGGGCGAAGACCTACGAGCAGTACTTC.

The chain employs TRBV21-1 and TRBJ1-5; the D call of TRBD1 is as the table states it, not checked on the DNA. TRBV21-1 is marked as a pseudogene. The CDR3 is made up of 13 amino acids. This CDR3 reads CASPRDKNQPQHF. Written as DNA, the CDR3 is TGTGCCAGCCCCCGGGACAAGAATCAGCCCCAGCATTTT.

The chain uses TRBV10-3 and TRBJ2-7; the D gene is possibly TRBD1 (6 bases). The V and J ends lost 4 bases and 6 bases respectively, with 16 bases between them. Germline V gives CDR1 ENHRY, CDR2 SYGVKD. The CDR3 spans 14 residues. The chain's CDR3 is CAISGEQGKGEQYF. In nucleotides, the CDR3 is TGTGCCATCAGTGGAGAACAGGGTAAAGGCGAGCAGTACTTC.

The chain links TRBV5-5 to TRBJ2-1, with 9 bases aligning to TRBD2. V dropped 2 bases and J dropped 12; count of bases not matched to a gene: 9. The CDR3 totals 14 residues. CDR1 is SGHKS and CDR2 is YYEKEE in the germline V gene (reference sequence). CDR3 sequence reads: CASSLEAGGLGQFF. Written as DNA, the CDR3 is TGTGCCAGCAGCTTAGAAGCGGGAGGCCTCGGGCAGTTCTTC.